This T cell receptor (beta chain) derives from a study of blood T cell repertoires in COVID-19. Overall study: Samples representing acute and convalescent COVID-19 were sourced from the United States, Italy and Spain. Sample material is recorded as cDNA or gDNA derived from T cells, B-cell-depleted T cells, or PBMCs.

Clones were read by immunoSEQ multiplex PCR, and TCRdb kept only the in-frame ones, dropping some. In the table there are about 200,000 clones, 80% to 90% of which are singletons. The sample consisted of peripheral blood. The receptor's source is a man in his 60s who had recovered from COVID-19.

DNA of the CDR3: TGTGCCAGCAGCTTTCCGGACAGGACTTTCTCTGGAAACACCATATATTTT. This gives the protein CASSFPDRTFSGNTIYF. The gene calls are TRBV7-6 and TRBJ1-3; 7 bases align to TRBD1. The CDR3 extends over 17 amino acids. Germline CDR1 SGHVS, CDR2 FNYEAQ. V lost 3 bases and J lost 0; bases outside the gene matches: 8.